A single sample is the source of the 19 T cell receptor beta chains below, sequenced in a study of blood T cell repertoires in COVID-19. Assay: immunoSEQ multiplex PCR; the TCRdb copy retains only in-frame clones and omits some. The top ten clones hold roughly 7.4% of a sample with around 81,000 clones, approximately 82% of them seen once. Specimen: peripheral blood. The receptors were gathered from a human donor in a cohort sampled during active COVID-19.

The chain links TRBV5-6 to TRBJ2-7; D remains ambiguous. Germline-derived CDR1 and CDR2 are SGHDT and YYEEEE. The CDR3 loop spans 14 amino acids. The ends were cut back, 5 bases at V and 5 bases at J, with 17 bases in the middle. The CDR3 bases are TGTGCCAGCAGGAGCAAGTATCTACCCCACGAGCAGTACTTC. This codes for CASRSKYLPHEQYF.

This clone was seen only a few times. The CDR3 sequence: CASTVGGTGASYEQYF. Written as DNA, the CDR3 is TGTGCCAGCACCGTTGGGGGGACAGGGGCCTCCTACGAGCAGTACTTC. V gene TRBV7-9 combines with J gene TRBJ2-7, with TRBD1 matching over 10 bases. This CDR3 comprises 16 residues. CDR1 SEHNR and CDR2 FQNEAQ come from the germline V gene (reference sequence). The trim removed 7 bases at V and 0 bases at J, leaving 9 bases unmatched.

The V gene is TRBV3-1 (or the pseudogene TRBV3-2), the J gene TRBJ1-1, with TRBD1 matching 8 bases. Losses at the gene ends were 4 bases for V and 1 base for J; bases not matched to a gene: 5. The CDR3 covers 15 residues. Germline V gene sequence: CDR1 LGHDT, CDR2 YNNKEL (reference sequence). The CDR3 nucleotides are TGTGCCAGCAGCCCTCGGACAGGGCCGAACACTGAAGCTTTCTTT. The encoded protein is CASSPRTGPNTEAFF.

The genes are TRBV27 and TRBJ2-5, with TRBD1 as a possible D gene (6 bases). The V gene lost 2 bases and the J gene lost 5 bases, with 24 bases spanning the gap. Looked up from germline, CDR1 is MNHEY and CDR2 is SMNVEV (reference sequence). This CDR3 has 18 residues. The CDR3 sequence: CASSLGAPGPGEKETQYF. The CDR3 nucleotides are TGTGCCAGCAGTTTAGGGGCCCCAGGGCCAGGGGAGAAGGAGACCCAGTACTTC.

The DNA of the CDR3 is TGTGCCAGCAGCTTAGCCGGGACAGGGGACATTCAGCCCCAGCATTTT. Translating gives CASSLAGTGDIQPQHF. V gene TRBV7-8 combines with J gene TRBJ1-5; TRBD1 aligns across 10 bases. The ends lost 0 bases at V and 6 bases at J; junction bases unmatched: 5. Germline V CDR1 and CDR2: SGHVS, FQNEAQ. The CDR3 has 16 residues.

The chain is built from TRBV13 and TRBJ2-2, with D uncertain. CDR3 size: 13 residues. Trimming cost V 3 bases and J 9 bases, with 11 bases left between them. Germline V lookup: CDR1 PRHDT, CDR2 FYEKMQ (reference sequence). The CDR3 DNA follows: TGTGCCAGCAGCTTTGGGCCACGCCGGGAGCTGTTTTTT. Translating gives CASSFGPRRELFF.

The gene calls are TRBV7-2 and TRBJ2-3; 8 nucleotides match TRBD2. Trimming removed 1 base from V and 2 bases from J; junction bases left unmatched: 2. The CDR3 runs 15 residues. Germline lookup yields CDR1 SGHTA and CDR2 FQGNSA. The chain's CDR3 is CASSLDGGATDTQYF. The CDR3 coding sequence is TGTGCCAGCAGCTTAGACGGGGGGGCCACAGATACGCAGTATTTT.

This chain links TRBV13 with TRBJ2-1, with 9 bases that match TRBD2. This CDR3 is built from 16 residues. Germline V gene data show CDR1 as PRHDT and CDR2 as FYEKMQ (reference sequence). V lost 6 bases, J lost 3 bases, and 9 bases stayed unmatched. CDR3 sequence: CASRNSGSYGYNEQFF. The CDR3 DNA sequence: TGTGCCAGCAGGAATAGCGGGAGCTATGGCTACAATGAGCAGTTCTTC.

Comment on this clone: Its ends do not fully match the called genes, so a read error is possible. V gene TRBV27 combines with J gene TRBJ1-2; 10 positions match TRBD1. CDR3 length equals 14 residues. Germline V gives CDR1 MNHEY, CDR2 SMNVEV (reference sequence). The CDR3 nucleotides read TGTGCCAGCAGTGCTCACTCCGGGACAGGGGAGGCAGTCTTC. This gives the protein CASSAHSGTGEAVF.

This clone was seen a single time. The chain joins TRBV2 to TRBJ1-4; TRBD1 matches 7 bases. CDR3 length: 14 residues. Germline CDR1 is SNHLY and CDR2 is FYNNEI. The junction had 7 bases not matched to a gene; V was cut back by 5 bases and J by 7 bases. The CDR3 here is CASSFGWDSEKLFF. The DNA of the CDR3 is TGTGCCAGCAGTTTTGGTTGGGACAGTGAAAAACTGTTTTTT.

This chain joins TRBV5-1 and TRBJ2-3; unclear D gene. CDR1 and CDR2 (germline): SGHRS, YFSETQ. CDR3 size: 15 residues. V was cut by 7 bases and J by 0 bases, with 15 bases left in between. The chain's CDR3 is CASHMRHPSTDTQYF. Written as DNA, the CDR3 is TGCGCCAGCCATATGCGACACCCGAGCACAGATACGCAGTATTTT.

This clone was seen a single time. V gene TRBV6-1 combines with J gene TRBJ1-1; possible D gene TRBD1, 5 bases. In germline, CDR1 is MNHNS, CDR2 SASEGT. Trimming took 2 bases from V and 5 from J, leaving 9 bases between them. This CDR3 has 13 residues. The CDR3 sequence is CASSENRRTEAFF. The CDR3 coding sequence is TGTGCCAGCAGTGAAAACAGGCGGACTGAAGCTTTCTTT.

The chain joins TRBV13 to TRBJ2-7; D unresolved. This CDR3 comprises 13 residues. Germline V gives CDR1 PRHDT, CDR2 FYEKMQ (reference sequence). Trimming removed 4 bases from V and 4 bases from J, with 11 bases in between. CDR3 bases: TGTGCCAGCAGCTATTCCCTACTATACGAGCAGTACTTC. Residues: CASSYSLLYEQYF.

This sequence joins TRBV4-2 and TRBJ2-5; D might be TRBD2 (5 bases). This CDR3 is 12 amino acids long. Germline V lookup: CDR1 LGHNA, CDR2 YNFKEQ. V was trimmed by 3 bases and J by 7 bases, leaving 9 bases between them. CDR3 bases: TGTGCCAGCAGCCAGTCAGGAGGGACCCAGTACTTC. Its protein is CASSQSGGTQYF.

Note on this clone: The identical CDR3 is also encoded by other nucleotide sequences in the sample. The V call is TRBV15, the J call TRBJ1-5; D is possibly TRBD1 (5 bases). From germline, CDR1 is LNHNV and CDR2 YYDKDF (reference sequence). The CDR3 runs 17 residues. The V and J ends lost 0 bases and 1 base respectively, with 13 bases between them. The CDR3 reads CATSRDQGAGSNQPQHF. CDR3 sequence (DNA): TGTGCCACCAGCAGAGATCAAGGGGCCGGGAGCAATCAGCCCCAGCATTTT. Complete variable domain (other parts from reference TRBV15 and TRBJ1-5): DAMVIQNPRYQVTQFGKPVTLSCSQTLNHNVMYWYQQKSSQAPKLLFHYYDKDFNNEADTPDNFQSRRPNTSFCFLDIRSPGLGDTAMYLCATSRDQGAGSNQPQHFGDGTRLSIL.

In this sample, this clone turned up a few times. V usage is TRBV3-1 (or the pseudogene TRBV3-2) and J usage is TRBJ2-3, with 12 bases lining up with TRBD2. CDR3 length: 17 amino acids. Germline trimming cut 1 base from V and 7 bases from J; bases unmatched to any gene: 9. Germline CDR1 is LGHDT and CDR2 is YNNKEL (reference sequence). CDR3 protein: CASSQGWASGGANTQYF. CDR3 DNA: TGTGCCAGCAGCCAAGGTTGGGCTAGCGGGGGGGCAAATACGCAGTATTTT.

The gene calls are TRBV9 and TRBJ2-5; 15 bases fit TRBD2. Germline CDR1 is SGDLS and CDR2 is YYNGEE. Germline trimming cut 0 bases from V and 3 bases from J; bases unmatched to any gene: 6. The CDR3 is made up of 18 amino acids. The CDR3 DNA is TGTGCCAGCAGCGTAGTAGGACTAGCGGGGGGGAGGGAAGAGACCCAGTACTTC. This gives the protein CASSVVGLAGGREETQYF.

The V gene is TRBV10-3, the J gene TRBJ2-1; the match to TRBD2 covers 13 bases. Germline V gene lookup returns CDR1 ENHRY and CDR2 SYGVKD. The V segment lost 4 bases and the J segment 5 bases; nucleotides outside the gene matches: 5. This CDR3 contains 16 residues. CDR3 DNA: TGTGCCATCAGTGGGGGAGGGACTAGCGGGGACAATGAGCAGTTCTTC. Translated: CAISGGGTSGDNEQFF.

This clone came up a few times. The J gene is TRBJ2-7, the V gene TRBV9; no reliable D call. The CDR3 length is 12 residues. V dropped 0 bases and J dropped 5 bases, with 6 bases sitting between them. Germline CDR1 SGDLS, CDR2 YYNGEE. The CDR3 spells CASSVAFHEQYF. For the CDR3, the DNA is TGTGCCAGCAGCGTAGCTTTCCACGAGCAGTACTTC.